These T cell receptor beta chains were read from a single sample in a study of blood T cell repertoires in COVID-19. Some clones are missing from TCRdb's copy, which holds only in-frame ones; the method was immunoSEQ multiplex PCR. In the table there are about 150,000 clones, approximately 73% of which are singletons. Sequencing used peripheral blood. These receptors were obtained from a woman at least 80 years old with acute or convalescent COVID-19. Each CDR3 is given without its conserved first and last residue.

len: 12
v_gene: TRBV18
CDR3aa: ASHPGGATGELF

len: 11
v_gene: TRBV2
CDR3aa: ASSVHRNNEQF

len: 14
v_gene: TRBV19
CDR3aa: ASSPGQGTLNTEAF

len: 12
v_gene: TRBV2
CDR3aa: ASSRTSGGLEQF

len: 13
v_gene: TRBV6-2/TRBV6-3
CDR3aa: ASSSYPDSTYEQY

len: 11
v_gene: TRBV7-2
CDR3aa: ASSFGQNYGYT

len: 14
v_gene: TRBV6-1
CDR3aa: ASSEAWGRGVEKLF

len: 13
v_gene: TRBV7-7
CDR3aa: ASSLNSNSGNTIY

len: 13
v_gene: TRBV6-5
CDR3aa: ASSYGRDPLETQY

len: 11
v_gene: TRBV7-2
CDR3aa: ASSFSWASQAF

len: 14
v_gene: TRBV4-2
CDR3aa: ASSQAGTKGPEKLF

len: 12
v_gene: TRBV11-1
CDR3aa: ASSGRQENSPLH

len: 14
v_gene: TRBV4-2
CDR3aa: ASSQDLEGVFAEQY

len: 13
v_gene: TRBV3-1/TRBV3-2
CDR3aa: ASSRGSGGVYEQF

len: 14
v_gene: TRBV3-1/TRBV3-2
CDR3aa: ASSQMGGGALNEQF

len: 12
v_gene: TRBV24-1
CDR3aa: ATSEGQGRDTQY

len: 10
v_gene: TRBV2
CDR3aa: ASSVEQYEQY

len: 12
v_gene: TRBV19
CDR3aa: ASRQRQGSNIQY

len: 12
v_gene: TRBV6-5
CDR3aa: ASSQPQETYEQY